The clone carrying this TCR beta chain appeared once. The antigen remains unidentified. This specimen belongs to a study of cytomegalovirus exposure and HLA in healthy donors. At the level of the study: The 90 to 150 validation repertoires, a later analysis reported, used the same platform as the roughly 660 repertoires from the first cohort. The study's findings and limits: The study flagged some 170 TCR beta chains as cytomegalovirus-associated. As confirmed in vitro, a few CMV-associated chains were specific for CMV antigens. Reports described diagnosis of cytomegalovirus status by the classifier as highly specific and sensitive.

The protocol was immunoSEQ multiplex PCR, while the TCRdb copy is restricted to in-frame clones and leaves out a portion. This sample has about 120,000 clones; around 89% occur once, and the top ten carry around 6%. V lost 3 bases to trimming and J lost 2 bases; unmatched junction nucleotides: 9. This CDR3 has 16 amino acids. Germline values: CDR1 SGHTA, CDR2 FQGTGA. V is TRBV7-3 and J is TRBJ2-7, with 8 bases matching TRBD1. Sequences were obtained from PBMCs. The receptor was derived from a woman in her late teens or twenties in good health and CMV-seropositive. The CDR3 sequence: CASSLEPGQETYEQYF. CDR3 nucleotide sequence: TGTGCCAGCAGCTTGGAACCGGGACAGGAAACCTACGAGCAGTACTTC.